The clone carrying this TCR beta chain was seen many times. These data are taken from a study of T cells in Graves' hyperthyroidism and ophthalmopathy. This CDR3 spans 14 amino acids. The germline V gene has CDR1 SQVTM and CDR2 ANQGSEA. V was trimmed by 5 bases and J by 4 bases, leaving 15 bases between them. Every diagnosis used clinical symptoms, serum thyroxine and TRAb, thyroid ultrasound and orbital computed tomography. Extraction of PBMCs used approximately 10 ml of fresh peripheral blood. RNA transcripts provided the source from which TCR beta CDR3 regions were amplified. A first-round RT-PCR of the TCR CDR3 used the HTBI primer set. TCRdb fed the multiplex PCR reads into MiXCR, producing one record per CDR3 protein. The sample consists of roughly 300,000 distinct CDR3 sequences, around a sixth of them appearing once.

This sequence joins TRBV29-1 and TRBJ2-1, with D possibly being TRBD2 (6 bases). Material for sequencing was blood. This clonotype originated in a woman aged 50 to 60 with Graves' hyperthyroidism. As DNA, the CDR3 is TGCAGCGTTTGGGGGGACTTCTCATACAATGAGCAGTTCTTC. It yields the protein CSVWGDFSYNEQFF.